This T cell receptor (beta chain) was recorded in a study of blood T cell repertoires in COVID-19. This clone has a single count. TCRdb's copy holds only in-frame clones and misses some; the assay was immunoSEQ multiplex PCR. Among around 300,000 clones listed, roughly 85% were seen once. This CDR3 is 16 amino acids long. Germline V CDR1 and CDR2: LNHDA, SQIVND (reference sequence). V lost 5 bases, J lost 7 bases, and 20 bases lay in between. This TCR came from a woman in her 70s with acute or convalescent COVID-19. Material: peripheral blood. This chain uses TRBV19 with TRBJ1-4; a weak D match, TRBD1 (6 bases). CDR3 region: CASSGGRADSGEKLFF. In DNA form, the CDR3 reads TGTGCCAGTAGTGGGGGCAGGGCAGATTCCGGTGAAAAACTGTTTTTT.